This T cell receptor (beta chain) comes out of a study of identical twins' blood T cells. Broader study findings: Abundant TCRbeta CDR3s overlapped more between twins than with unrelated donors.

Each TCR cDNA library carried sample-specific barcodes on both ends. TCRdb called the 5' RACE reads again in MiXCR, with one record for every CDR3 protein. The data show fewer than 450,000 distinct CDR3 sequences, with 25% to 35% seen just once and 5.5% to 7% held by the top ten. Details on this clonotype: Its antigen is not identified.

With V trimmed by 6 bases and J by 1 base, 7 bases remained unmatched. The CDR3 length is 15 residues. In germline, CDR1 is LNHDA, CDR2 SQIVND (reference sequence). Six healthy women, forming three identical twin pairs, donated samples. The genes are TRBV19 and TRBJ1-1, with TRBD1 matching over 8 bases. The receptor's source is a woman aged 18 to 55 in good health. Sequenced sample: PBMCs. CDR3 protein: CASRLPTGGNTEAFF. CDR3 nucleotide sequence: TGTGCCAGTAGATTACCCACAGGGGGGAACACTGAAGCTTTCTTT.